Listed below are T cell receptor beta chains from one sample, sequenced in a study of T cells in Graves' hyperthyroidism and ophthalmopathy. TCRdb independently ran MiXCR on the multiplex PCR reads; one entry per CDR3 protein. The sample consists of some 360,000 distinct CDR3 sequences, about 15% of them appearing once. Sequenced material: blood. Source of these receptors: a woman in her sixties or seventies with Graves' hyperthyroidism. Each CDR3 is given with its conserved first and last residue. A D gene is named only where the DNA matches it firmly. Only some rows state a clone size, as once, few, many or a class for expanded clones.

>TRBJ1-2|many|TRBV6-2/TRBV6-3|TRBD1
CASRSTGAIYGYTF
TGTGCCAGCAGGTCCACAGGGGCCATCTATGGCTACACCTTC
>TRBJ2-3|many|TRBV2|-
CASIGGPSTDTQYF
TGTGCCAGCATAGGGGGGCCTAGCACAGATACGCAGTATTTT
>TRBJ1-2|many|TRBV2|-
CASSDRVASGYTF
TGTGCCAGCAGTGACAGGGTCGCCAGTGGCTACACCTTC
>TRBJ2-7|-|TRBV9|TRBD2
CASSDTSGRHYEQYF
TGTGCCAGCAGCGACACTAGCGGGAGGCACTACGAGCAGTACTTC
>TRBJ1-1|few|TRBV18|-
CASSLPPFLSSF
TGTGCCAGCTCACTGCCACCCTTCCTATCTTCCTTT
>TRBJ1-2|many|TRBV20-1|-
CSASSAIYGYTF
TGCAGTGCTAGTTCTGCCATCTATGGCTACACCTTC
>TRBJ2-5|-|TRBV18|-
CASSPVQRETQYF
TGTGCCAGCTCACCAGTTCAGCGAGAGACCCAGTACTTC
>TRBJ2-2|many|TRBV24-1|-
CATSDPTDTGELFF
TGTGCCACCAGTGACCCAACGGACACCGGGGAGCTGTTTTTT
>TRBJ2-5|many|TRBV11-2|TRBD2
CASSSSRAGWRETQYF
TGTGCCAGCAGCTCCAGCCGAGCGGGATGGCGAGAGACCCAGTACTTC
>TRBJ2-7|many|TRBV2|-
CASSAQAYEQYF
TGTGCCAGCAGCGCCCAAGCCTACGAGCAGTACTTC
>TRBJ2-7|many|TRBV12-5|TRBD1
CASGAAGQEIYEQYF
TGTGCTAGTGGTGCCGCGGGACAGGAAATCTACGAGCAGTACTTC
>TRBJ2-3|many|TRBV5-1|-
CASSLATVDTQYF
TGCGCCAGCAGCTTGGCCACGGTGGATACGCAGTATTTT
>TRBJ1-1|many|TRBV18|-
CASSGSSGGTEAFF
TGTGCCAGCTCAGGATCCTCTGGCGGAACTGAAGCTTTCTTT
>TRBJ1-2|many|TRBV28|-
CASSRTARGYTF
TGTGCCAGCAGCCGGACAGCCAGGGGCTACACCTTC
>TRBJ2-1|-|TRBV12-5|-
CASGTDYNEQFF
TGTGCTAGTGGTACAGACTACAATGAGCAGTTCTTC
>TRBJ2-2|few|TRBV6-1|-
CASSEDSRGGELFF
TGTGCCAGCAGTGAAGACAGCCGTGGCGGGGAGCTGTTTTTT
>TRBJ2-7|many|TRBV3-1|TRBD2
CASSFREGSYEQYF
TGTGCCAGCAGCTTTCGGGAGGGCTCCTACGAGCAGTACTTC
>TRBJ1-1|many|TRBV5-6|-
CASSYRTEAFF
TGTGCCAGCAGCTACCGGACTGAAGCTTTCTTT
>TRBJ1-1|-|TRBV19|-
CASTSPGGIRPLF
TGTGCCAGTACCTCCCCCGGAGGGATACGGCCGCTCTTT
>TRBJ2-2|many|TRBV24-1|-
CATSDPWGWTGDGELFF
TGTGCCACCAGTGACCCTTGGGGATGGACTGGAGACGGGGAGCTGTTTTTT
>TRBJ1-3|few|TRBV15|TRBD1
CATSSAGTGPLSSGNTIYF
TGTGCCACCAGCAGTGCCGGGACAGGGCCTTTGAGCTCTGGAAACACCATATATTTT
>TRBJ2-7|once|TRBV11-2|-
CASSLGTDHTYEQYF
TGTGCCAGCAGCTTAGGGACAGACCACACCTACGAGCAGTACTTC
>TRBJ2-7|many|TRBV20-1|-
CSASGLTYEQYF
TGCAGTGCCTCTGGGCTCACCTACGAGCAGTACTTC
>TRBJ2-3|many|TRBV18|TRBD2
CASSPRLAGDPDTQYF
TGTGCCAGCTCACCACGGCTAGCGGGAGATCCAGATACGCAGTATTTT
>TRBJ1-1|many|TRBV7-8|TRBD1
CASRVDRGTEAFF
TGTGCCAGCAGGGTAGACAGGGGGACTGAAGCTTTCTTT
>TRBJ2-2|-|TRBV7-2|TRBD2
CASRGGASGKVGELFF
TGTGCCAGCAGAGGTGGGGCGAGCGGGAAAGTCGGGGAGCTGTTTTTT
>TRBJ2-1|many|TRBV12-5|-
CASGLGSLLGNEQFF
TGTGCTAGTGGTTTGGGTAGCCTTCTCGGGAATGAGCAGTTCTTC
>TRBJ2-1|many|TRBV30|-
CAWSPDSSSYNEQFF
TGTGCCTGGAGTCCGGACTCTTCCTCCTACAATGAGCAGTTCTTC
>TRBJ2-5|-|TRBV19|-
CASSIEETQYF
TGTGCCAGTAGTATCGAGGAGACCCAGTACTTC
>TRBJ2-3|many|TRBV24-1|TRBD2
CATSDPLAGSSDTQYF
TGTGCCACCAGTGACCCTTTAGCGGGATCTTCAGATACGCAGTATTTT
>TRBJ2-7|many|TRBV19|TRBD2
CASSRDRGLAGGKDEQYF
TGTGCCAGTAGCCGTGACCGAGGACTAGCGGGAGGGAAGGACGAGCAGTACTTC
>TRBJ1-5|many|TRBV7-9|TRBD1
CASRGHRQGSQPQHF
TGTGCCAGCCGAGGGCATCGACAGGGGAGTCAGCCCCAGCATTTT
>TRBJ2-1|few|TRBV19|TRBD2
CASTPGGAFGEQFF
TGTGCCAGTACCCCCGGGGGGGCGTTTGGCGAGCAGTTCTTC
>TRBJ2-3|many|TRBV11-1|-
CASSLERPLVDTQYF
TGTGCCAGCAGCTTAGAGAGGCCCCTGGTGGATACGCAGTATTTT
>TRBJ1-1|many|TRBV7-8|-
CASSLVAAAYVNTEAFF
TGTGCCAGCAGCTTAGTTGCAGCGGCATACGTGAACACTGAAGCTTTCTTT
>TRBJ2-1|-|TRBV27|TRBD2
CASSLVSGRVGNEQFF
TGTGCCAGCAGTTTAGTAAGCGGGAGGGTCGGCAATGAGCAGTTCTTC
>TRBJ2-3|many|TRBV5-1|-
CASSLSSDGDTQYF
TGCGCCAGCAGCCTGTCTAGCGACGGGGATACGCAGTATTTT
>TRBJ2-7|many|TRBV20-1|TRBD1
CSATSPDRVIGEQYF
TGCAGTGCTACCTCACCGGACAGGGTAATTGGCGAGCAGTACTTC